These T cell receptor beta chains were read from a single sample in a study of T cells after yellow fever vaccination. TCRdb analysed the 5' RACE reads with MiXCR anew, one entry per CDR3 protein. This table holds approximately 550,000 distinct CDR3 sequences, 15% to 20% found once. Sequencing used PBMCs, obtained 15 days after the yellow fever booster vaccination. Receptors were obtained from a man aged 25-45 years who received the YFV17D yellow fever vaccine. The CDR3 runs from the conserved cysteine through the conserved F or W. The D gene is left open where the match is weak. The listing skips clone size in some rows; elsewhere it reads once, few, many or a size class.

NA,15,TRBJ1-5,NA,TRBV9,CASSVTGANNQPQHF,TGTGCCAGCAGCGTAACGGGGGCGAACAATCAGCCCCAGCATTTT
TRBD1,14,TRBJ1-1,few,TRBV6-1,CASTQIGTGEQAFF,TGTGCCAGCACACAAATTGGGACAGGGGAACAAGCTTTCTTT
NA,12,TRBJ2-3,few,TRBV6-2/TRBV6-3,CASSYLEDTQYF,TGTGCCAGCAGTTACCTCGAAGATACGCAGTATTTT
NA,15,TRBJ1-2,NA,TRBV20-1,CSARSSLSNTYGYTF,TGCAGTGCTAGATCCAGCCTATCGAACACCTATGGCTACACCTTC
NA,12,TRBJ2-5,NA,TRBV20-1,CSAPGTSETQYF,TGCAGTGCCCCGGGGACTTCGGAGACCCAGTACTTC
TRBD2,13,TRBJ2-1,once,TRBV6-1,CASSEISGNEQFF,TGTGCCAGCAGTGAAATTAGCGGGAATGAGCAGTTCTTC
TRBD2,18,TRBJ2-1,few,TRBV7-8,CASSSHERGTVSYNEQFF,TGTGCCAGCAGCTCACATGAGCGGGGCACCGTCTCCTACAATGAGCAGTTCTTC
TRBD1,17,TRBJ2-2,NA,TRBV6-2/TRBV6-3,CASSYPSGTGITGELFF,TGTGCCAGCAGTTACCCCTCCGGGACAGGAATTACCGGGGAGCTGTTTTTT
NA,14,TRBJ2-1,few,TRBV7-2,CASSLGLGINEQFF,TGTGCCAGCAGCTTAGGACTAGGTATCAATGAGCAGTTCTTC
NA,15,TRBJ2-1,few,TRBV7-9,CASSSDWEAYNEQFF,TGTGCCAGCAGCTCGGACTGGGAAGCCTACAATGAGCAGTTCTTC
NA,16,TRBJ2-1,NA,TRBV6-4,CASSDSGESPYNEQFF,TGTGCCAGCAGTGACTCGGGGGAGAGCCCCTACAATGAGCAGTTCTTC
NA,13,TRBJ1-2,few,TRBV6-2/TRBV6-3,CASSNGGYYGYTF,TGTGCCAGCAGTAACGGGGGATACTATGGCTACACCTTC
TRBD2,15,TRBJ2-1,NA,TRBV19,CASSKGLAVYNEQFF,TGTGCCAGTAGTAAGGGACTAGCGGTATACAATGAGCAGTTCTTC
NA,12,TRBJ2-5,many,TRBV20-1,CSAADPAETQYF,TGCAGTGCTGCCGACCCCGCAGAGACCCAGTACTTC
NA,15,TRBJ2-3,few,TRBV5-1,CASRALPGSTDTQYF,TGCGCCAGCAGGGCTTTGCCGGGCAGCACAGATACGCAGTATTTT
TRBD1,15,TRBJ2-7,NA,TRBV12-3/TRBV12-4,CASSPWGRGHYEQYF,TGTGCCAGCAGTCCGTGGGGCAGGGGGCATTACGAGCAGTACTTC
TRBD2,15,TRBJ2-7,NA,TRBV7-2,CASSLDPSGSYEQYF,TGTGCCAGCAGCTTAGATCCTAGCGGGAGTTACGAGCAGTACTTC
NA,12,TRBJ1-4,NA,TRBV11-2,CASSLSGEKLFF,TGTGCCAGCAGCTTAAGTGGAGAAAAACTGTTTTTT
TRBD2,15,TRBJ2-2,few,TRBV7-8,CASKRTSGSTGELFF,TGTGCCAGCAAGAGGACTAGCGGGAGCACCGGGGAGCTGTTTTTT
NA,14,TRBJ1-5,NA,TRBV9,CASNRGTRYQPQHF,TGTGCCAGCAACCGCGGGACACGATATCAGCCCCAGCATTTT
NA,13,TRBJ2-3,NA,TRBV19,CATQGPSTDTQYF,TGTGCCACCCAGGGGCCTAGCACAGATACGCAGTATTTT
NA,11,TRBJ2-7,NA,TRBV24-1,CATEQGYEQYF,TGTGCCACCGAACAGGGCTACGAGCAGTACTTC
NA,12,TRBJ2-1,many,TRBV20-1,CSAREHGGEQFF,TGCAGTGCTAGAGAACACGGCGGTGAGCAGTTCTTC
NA,15,TRBJ2-2,many,TRBV12-3/TRBV12-4,CASSSQALASGELFF,TGTGCCAGCAGTTCCCAAGCGCTAGCATCTGGGGAGCTGTTTTTT
TRBD2,15,TRBJ2-3,NA,TRBV11-2,CASSGRLAGGDTQYF,TGTGCCAGCAGCGGTCGACTAGCGGGAGGCGATACGCAGTATTTT
NA,16,TRBJ2-1,once,TRBV20-1,CSAPKKGPANIDEQFF,TGCAGTGCTCCGAAGAAGGGACCCGCGAATATTGATGAGCAGTTCTTC
NA,15,TRBJ1-5,few,TRBV28,CASRNSRVSNQPQHF,TGTGCCAGCAGAAACTCCAGGGTTAGCAATCAGCCCCAGCATTTT
NA,14,TRBJ2-2,few,TRBV6-5,CASSYGEMTGELFF,TGTGCCAGCAGTTACGGGGAAATGACCGGGGAGCTGTTTTTT
TRBD2,18,TRBJ2-1,few,TRBV14,CASSPGLAGERWYNEQFF,TGTGCCAGCAGCCCGGGGCTAGCGGGAGAAAGGTGGTACAATGAGCAGTTCTTC
NA,11,TRBJ1-4,few,TRBV20-1,CSAEHHEKLFF,TGCAGTGCGGAACATCATGAAAAACTGTTTTTT
NA,15,TRBJ2-1,NA,TRBV20-1,CSAPRGQRTYNEQFF,TGCAGTGCTCCCCGTGGCCAGCGTACATACAATGAGCAGTTCTTC
NA,13,TRBJ2-7,NA,TRBV19,CASSIGESYEQYF,TGTGCCAGTAGTATCGGGGAGTCCTACGAGCAGTACTTC
TRBD1,15,TRBJ1-4,many,TRBV10-3,CAISPRQGENEKLFF,TGTGCCATCAGCCCCCGACAGGGGGAAAATGAAAAACTGTTTTTT
NA,12,TRBJ1-2,few,TRBV20-1,CSARPGNYGYTF,TGCAGTGCTAGACCAGGCAACTATGGCTACACCTTC
TRBD1,13,TRBJ2-7,NA,TRBV12-3/TRBV12-4,CASGLQGAYEQYF,TGTGCCAGCGGCCTACAGGGGGCCTACGAGCAGTACTTC
NA,16,TRBJ2-1,few,TRBV4-3,CASSLTRDFFYNEQFF,TGCGCCAGCAGCCTTACACGGGACTTTTTCTACAATGAGCAGTTCTTC
NA,15,TRBJ2-7,few,TRBV7-9,CASSLEGVLSAEQYF,TGTGCCAGCAGCTTAGAAGGGGTTCTATCGGCAGAGCAGTACTTC
NA,14,TRBJ2-7,NA,TRBV6-5,CASSYPGKVNEQYF,TGTGCCAGCAGTTACCCCGGGAAGGTAAACGAGCAGTACTTC
TRBD1,15,TRBJ2-3,NA,TRBV10-3,CAISEYGQGIDTQYF,TGTGCCATCAGTGAATATGGACAGGGGATTGATACGCAGTATTTT
NA,13,TRBJ2-5,few,TRBV6-6,CASRNRVEETQYF,TGTGCCAGCAGAAACAGGGTCGAGGAGACCCAGTACTTC
TRBD2,17,TRBJ2-4,NA,TRBV20-1,CSARDFGTSGLKNIQYF,TGCAGTGCTAGAGATTTCGGGACTAGCGGCCTCAAAAACATTCAGTACTTC
NA,15,TRBJ2-1,few,TRBV7-2,CASSWALLTYNEQFF,TGTGCCAGCAGTTGGGCCCTACTAACTTACAATGAGCAGTTCTTC
TRBD1,14,TRBJ2-7,NA,TRBV16,CASSPQGAGNEQYF,TGTGCCAGCAGCCCTCAGGGGGCGGGGAACGAGCAGTACTTC
NA,15,TRBJ2-1,NA,TRBV12-3/TRBV12-4,CASSLARPGKDEQFF,TGTGCCAGCAGTTTAGCGCGGCCAGGAAAGGATGAGCAGTTCTTC
NA,16,TRBJ2-5,once,TRBV5-6,CASSWGAIPFQETQYF,TGTGCCAGCAGCTGGGGGGCCATACCCTTCCAAGAGACCCAGTACTTC
NA,12,TRBJ2-7,few,TRBV5-1,CASSASNYEQYF,TGCGCCAGCAGCGCTTCGAACTACGAGCAGTACTTC
TRBD1,16,TRBJ2-2,NA,TRBV24-1,CATAGGGGTNTGELFF,TGTGCCACCGCAGGGGGCGGCGGCACGAACACCGGGGAGCTGTTTTTT
TRBD2,16,TRBJ2-7,few,TRBV5-1,CASSLEGTSGSHEQYF,TGCGCCAGCAGCTTGGAGGGGACTAGCGGGAGCCACGAGCAGTACTTC
NA,13,TRBJ1-1,few,TRBV6-2/TRBV6-3,CASSYSGGFEAFF,TGTGCCAGCAGTTATTCGGGGGGCTTCGAAGCTTTCTTT
NA,14,TRBJ2-1,few,TRBV5-1,CASSWASEYNEQFF,TGCGCCAGCAGCTGGGCTAGCGAATACAATGAGCAGTTCTTC
NA,14,TRBJ2-7,NA,TRBV27,CASSFGASSYEQYF,TGTGCCAGCAGTTTTGGGGCCAGCTCCTACGAGCAGTACTTC
NA,15,TRBJ2-5,few,TRBV3-1,CASSQRDKGILTQYF,TGTGCCAGCAGCCAGCGGGACAAGGGTATATTGACCCAGTACTTC
NA,12,TRBJ2-7,NA,TRBV6-1,CASTDVMGEQYF,TGTGCCAGCACCGACGTTATGGGGGAGCAGTACTTC
NA,12,TRBJ2-4,NA,TRBV9,CASSVARDIQYF,TGTGCCAGCAGCGTAGCCCGGGACATTCAGTACTTC
NA,11,TRBJ2-1,few,TRBV19,CASSGGVEQFF,TGTGCCAGTAGTGGAGGGGTCGAGCAGTTCTTC
NA,13,TRBJ1-5,few,TRBV6-5,CASSFAGGQPQHF,TGTGCCAGCAGTTTTGCCGGGGGTCAGCCCCAGCATTTT